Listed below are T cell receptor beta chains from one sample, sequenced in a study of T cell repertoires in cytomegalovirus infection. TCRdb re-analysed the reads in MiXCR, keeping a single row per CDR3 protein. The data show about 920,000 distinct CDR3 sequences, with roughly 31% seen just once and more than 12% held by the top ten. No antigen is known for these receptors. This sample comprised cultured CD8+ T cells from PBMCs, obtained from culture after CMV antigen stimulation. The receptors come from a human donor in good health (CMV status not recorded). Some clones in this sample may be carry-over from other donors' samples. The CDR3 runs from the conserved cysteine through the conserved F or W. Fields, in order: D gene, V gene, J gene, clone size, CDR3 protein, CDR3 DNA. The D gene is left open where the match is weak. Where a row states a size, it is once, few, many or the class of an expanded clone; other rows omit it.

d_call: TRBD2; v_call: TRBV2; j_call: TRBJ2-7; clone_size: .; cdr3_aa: CASSDLLTGGAYEQYF; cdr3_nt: TGTGCCAGCAGTGACTTGTTAACGGGGGGAGCCTACGAGCAGTACTTC
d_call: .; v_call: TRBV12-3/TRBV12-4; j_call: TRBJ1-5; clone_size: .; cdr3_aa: CASSPGRGNDQPQHF; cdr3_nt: TGTGCCAGCAGCCCCGGGCGGGGCAACGACCAGCCCCAGCATTTT
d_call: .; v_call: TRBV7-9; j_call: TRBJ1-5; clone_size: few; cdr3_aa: CASSRTDRGNQPQHF; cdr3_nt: TGTGCCAGCAGCCGAACCGATCGGGGGAATCAGCCCCAGCATTTT
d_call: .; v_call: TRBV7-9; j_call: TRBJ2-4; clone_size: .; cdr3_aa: CASSLAGPLAKNIQYF; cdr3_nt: TGTGCCAGCAGCTTAGCCGGGCCCCTAGCCAAAAACATTCAGTACTTC
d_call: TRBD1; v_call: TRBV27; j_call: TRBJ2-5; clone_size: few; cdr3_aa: CASSKRDREQETQYF; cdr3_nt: TGTGCCAGCAGTAAAAGGGACAGGGAACAAGAGACCCAGTACTTC
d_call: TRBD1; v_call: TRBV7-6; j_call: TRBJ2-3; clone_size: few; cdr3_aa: CASSRPGQGGTDTQYF; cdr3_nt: TGTGCCAGCAGCAGGCCGGGACAGGGTGGGACAGATACGCAGTATTTT
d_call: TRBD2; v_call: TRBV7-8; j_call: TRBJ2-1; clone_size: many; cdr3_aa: CASSLSSSGGAENEQFF; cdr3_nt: TGTGCCAGCAGCTTATCCTCTAGCGGGGGGGCAGAGAATGAGCAGTTCTTC
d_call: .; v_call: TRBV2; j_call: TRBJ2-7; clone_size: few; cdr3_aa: CASSEDFYEQYF; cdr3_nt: TGTGCCAGCAGTGAAGATTTTTACGAGCAGTACTTC
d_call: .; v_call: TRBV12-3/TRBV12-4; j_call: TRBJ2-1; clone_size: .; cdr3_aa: CASILGGSEQFF; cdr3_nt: TGTGCCAGCATATTGGGGGGTAGTGAGCAGTTCTTC
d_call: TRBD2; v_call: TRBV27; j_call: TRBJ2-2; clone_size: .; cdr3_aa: CASGSPEGGGPGELFF; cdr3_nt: TGTGCCAGCGGGTCCCCCGAGGGCGGGGGGCCCGGGGAGCTGTTTTTT
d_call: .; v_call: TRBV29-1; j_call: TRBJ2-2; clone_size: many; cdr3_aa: CSAGTANTGELFF; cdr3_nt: TGCAGCGCCGGGACGGCAAACACCGGGGAGCTGTTTTTT
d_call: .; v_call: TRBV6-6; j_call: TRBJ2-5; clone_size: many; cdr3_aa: CASSPLRPQETQYF; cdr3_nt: TGTGCCAGCAGTCCTTTAAGGCCTCAAGAGACCCAGTACTTC
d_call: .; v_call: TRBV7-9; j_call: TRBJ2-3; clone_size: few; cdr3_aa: CASSCQDASSTDTQYF; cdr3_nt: TGTGCCAGCAGCTGCCAGGACGCCTCTAGCACAGATACGCAGTATTTT
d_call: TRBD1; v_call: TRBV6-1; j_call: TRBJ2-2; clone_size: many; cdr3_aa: CASRPMDRGQELFF; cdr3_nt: TGTGCCAGCAGGCCAATGGACAGGGGGCAGGAGCTGTTTTTT
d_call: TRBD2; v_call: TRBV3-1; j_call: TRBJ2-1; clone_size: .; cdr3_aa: CASSPRTSGGHNEQFF; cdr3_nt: TGTGCCAGCAGCCCCCGGACTAGCGGGGGGCATAATGAGCAGTTCTTC
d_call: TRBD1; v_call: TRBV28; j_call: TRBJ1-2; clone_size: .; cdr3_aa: CASSLSRQGDGYTF; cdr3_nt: TGTGCCAGCAGTTTATCACGACAGGGCGACGGCTACACCTTC
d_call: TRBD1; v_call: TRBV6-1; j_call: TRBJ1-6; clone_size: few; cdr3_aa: CASSELGQGAPLHF; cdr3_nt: TGTGCCAGCAGTGAACTGGGACAGGGGGCACCCCTCCACTTT
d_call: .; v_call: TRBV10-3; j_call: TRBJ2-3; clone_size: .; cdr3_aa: CAISYRTRADTQYF; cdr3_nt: TGTGCCATCAGCTACCGGACAAGGGCAGATACGCAGTATTTT
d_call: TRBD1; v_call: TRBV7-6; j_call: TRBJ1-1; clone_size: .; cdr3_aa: CASSFRDRGLTEAFF; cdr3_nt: TGTGCCAGCAGCTTCCGGGACAGGGGGCTCACTGAAGCTTTCTTT
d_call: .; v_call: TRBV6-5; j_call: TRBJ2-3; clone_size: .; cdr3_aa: CASRAQDYTQYF; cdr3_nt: TGTGCCAGCAGGGCTCAAGATTATACGCAGTATTTT
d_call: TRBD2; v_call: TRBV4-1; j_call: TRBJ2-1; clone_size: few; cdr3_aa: CASSPWTSGGDEQFF; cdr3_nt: TGCGCCAGCAGCCCCTGGACTAGCGGGGGGGATGAGCAGTTCTTC
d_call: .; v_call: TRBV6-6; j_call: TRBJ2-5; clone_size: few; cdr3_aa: CASKAAYFQETQYF; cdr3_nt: TGTGCCAGCAAAGCAGCGTATTTCCAAGAGACCCAGTACTTC
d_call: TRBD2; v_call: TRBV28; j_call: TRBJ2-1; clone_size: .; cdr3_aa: CASSLGTSGDSYNEQFF; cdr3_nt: TGTGCCAGCAGTTTAGGGACTAGCGGTGACTCCTACAATGAGCAGTTCTTC
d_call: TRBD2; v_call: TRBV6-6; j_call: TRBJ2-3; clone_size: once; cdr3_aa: CASSFGVAGGLGTDTQYF; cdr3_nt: TGTGCCAGCAGCTTCGGGGTAGCGGGGGGGCTGGGCACAGATACGCAGTATTTT
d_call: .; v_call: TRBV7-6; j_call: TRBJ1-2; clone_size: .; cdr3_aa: CASSSTSERVNYGYTF; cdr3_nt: TGTGCCAGCAGCTCGACCTCGGAGAGGGTTAACTATGGCTACACCTTC
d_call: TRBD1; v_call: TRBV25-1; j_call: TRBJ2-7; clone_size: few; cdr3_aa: CASSEGDRQYEQYF; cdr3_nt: TGTGCCAGCAGTGAAGGGGACAGGCAGTACGAGCAGTACTTC
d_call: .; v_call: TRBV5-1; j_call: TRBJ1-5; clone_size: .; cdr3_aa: CASSLSFGGNQPQHF; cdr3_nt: TGCGCCAGCAGCTTGAGCTTCGGGGGCAATCAGCCCCAGCATTTT
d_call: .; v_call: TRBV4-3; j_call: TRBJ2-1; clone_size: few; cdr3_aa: CASSQGVETQFF; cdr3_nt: TGCGCCAGCAGCCAAGGAGTAGAAACGCAGTTCTTC
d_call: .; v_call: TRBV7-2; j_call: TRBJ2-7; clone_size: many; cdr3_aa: CASMPRGGYEQYF; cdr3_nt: TGTGCCAGCATGCCGAGGGGGGGCTACGAGCAGTACTTC
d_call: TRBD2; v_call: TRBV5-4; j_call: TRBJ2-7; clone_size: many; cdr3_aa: CASSPSGGKYYEQYF; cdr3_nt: TGTGCCAGCTCCCCCTCGGGGGGAAAATACTACGAGCAGTACTTC
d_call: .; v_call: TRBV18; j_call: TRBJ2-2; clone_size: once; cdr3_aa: CASSPPGPPSTDTGELFF; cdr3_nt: TGTGCCAGCTCACCACCGGGGCCTCCCTCAACGGACACCGGGGAGCTGTTTTTT
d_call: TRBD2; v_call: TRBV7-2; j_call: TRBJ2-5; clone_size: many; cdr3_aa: CASSLGGAIWETQYF; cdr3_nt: TGTGCCAGCAGCCTCGGGGGGGCGATTTGGGAGACCCAGTACTTC
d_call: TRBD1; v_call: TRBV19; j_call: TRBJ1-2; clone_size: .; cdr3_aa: CASRAKGAHGYTF; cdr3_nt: TGTGCCAGTAGGGCGAAGGGGGCGCATGGCTACACCTTC
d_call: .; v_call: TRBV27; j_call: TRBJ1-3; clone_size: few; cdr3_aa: CASSSDGNFGNTIYF; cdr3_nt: TGTGCCAGCAGTTCGGACGGTAACTTTGGAAACACCATATATTTT
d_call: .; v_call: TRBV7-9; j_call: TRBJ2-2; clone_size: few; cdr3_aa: CASSLGYRNTGELFF; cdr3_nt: TGTGCCAGCAGCTTAGGGTACAGGAACACCGGGGAGCTGTTTTTT
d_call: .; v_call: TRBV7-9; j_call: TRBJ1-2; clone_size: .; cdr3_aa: CASSLDPGSLYGYTF; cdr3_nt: TGTGCCAGCAGCTTAGACCCAGGGTCCCTATATGGCTACACCTTC
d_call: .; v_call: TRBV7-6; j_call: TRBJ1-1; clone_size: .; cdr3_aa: CASSLKKEAHHTEAFF; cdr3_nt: TGTGCCAGCAGCTTGAAAAAGGAAGCACATCACACTGAAGCTTTCTTT
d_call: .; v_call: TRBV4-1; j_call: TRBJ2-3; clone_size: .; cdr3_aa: CASSPTTGRYTDTQYF; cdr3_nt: TGCGCCAGCAGCCCTACGACAGGCAGATACACAGATACGCAGTATTTT
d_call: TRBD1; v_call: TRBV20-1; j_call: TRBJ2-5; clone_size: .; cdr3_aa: CSARAPDTGGKRTAQYF; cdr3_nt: TGCAGTGCTAGAGCCCCAGACACAGGGGGGAAGAGAACGGCCCAGTACTTC
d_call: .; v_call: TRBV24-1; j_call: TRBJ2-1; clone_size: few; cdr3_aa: CATSDFGGDEQFF; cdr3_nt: TGTGCCACCAGTGATTTCGGGGGAGATGAGCAGTTCTTC
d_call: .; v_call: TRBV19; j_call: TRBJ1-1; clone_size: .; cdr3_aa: CASSIVGAEAFF; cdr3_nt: TGTGCCAGTAGTATAGTAGGGGCTGAAGCTTTCTTT
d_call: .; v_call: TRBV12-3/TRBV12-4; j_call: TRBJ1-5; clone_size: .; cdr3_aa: CASSPEISNQPQHF; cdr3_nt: TGTGCCAGCAGTCCGGAGATTAGCAATCAGCCCCAGCATTTT
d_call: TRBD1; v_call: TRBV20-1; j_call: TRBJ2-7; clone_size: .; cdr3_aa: CSARRTGNSYEQYF; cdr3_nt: TGCAGTGCTAGACGGACAGGGAACTCCTACGAGCAGTACTTC
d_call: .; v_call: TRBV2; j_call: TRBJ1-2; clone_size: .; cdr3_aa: CASLQGGQHGYTF; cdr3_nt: TGTGCCAGCCTACAGGGCGGGCAACATGGCTACACCTTC
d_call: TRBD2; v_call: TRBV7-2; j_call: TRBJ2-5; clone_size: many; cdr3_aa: CASNLQLAGPYRETQYF; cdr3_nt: TGTGCCAGCAACCTCCAACTAGCGGGTCCCTATAGAGAGACCCAGTACTTC
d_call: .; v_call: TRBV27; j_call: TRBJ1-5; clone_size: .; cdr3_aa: CASSYTGSSQPQHF; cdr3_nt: TGTGCCAGCAGCTACACAGGGAGCAGTCAGCCCCAGCATTTT
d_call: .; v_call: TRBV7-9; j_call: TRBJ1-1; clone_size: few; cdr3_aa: CASSLSPLRTGGRNTEAFF; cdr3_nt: TGTGCCAGCAGCTTATCCCCATTACGCACCGGGGGGCGAAACACTGAAGCTTTCTTT
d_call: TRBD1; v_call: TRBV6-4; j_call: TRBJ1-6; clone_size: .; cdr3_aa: CASSDGTGGSPLHF; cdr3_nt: TGTGCCAGCAGTGACGGGACAGGGGGCTCACCCCTCCACTTT
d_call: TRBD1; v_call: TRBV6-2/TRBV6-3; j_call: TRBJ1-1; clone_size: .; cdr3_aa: CASSYGYAAGGRTEAFF; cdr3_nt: TGTGCCAGCAGTTACGGTTACGCGGCAGGGGGCCGGACTGAAGCTTTCTTT
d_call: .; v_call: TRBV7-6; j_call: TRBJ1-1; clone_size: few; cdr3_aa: CASSLGGDYEAFF; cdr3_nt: TGTGCCAGCAGCTTAGGAGGGGATTATGAAGCTTTCTTT
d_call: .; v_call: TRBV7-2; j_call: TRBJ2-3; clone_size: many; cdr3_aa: CASSFEAADTQYF; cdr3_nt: TGTGCCAGCAGCTTTGAAGCTGCTGATACGCAGTATTTT
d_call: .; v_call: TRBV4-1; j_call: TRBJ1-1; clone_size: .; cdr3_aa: CASSQEGVGNTEAFF; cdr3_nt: TGCGCCAGCAGCCAAGAAGGGGTCGGGAACACTGAAGCTTTCTTT
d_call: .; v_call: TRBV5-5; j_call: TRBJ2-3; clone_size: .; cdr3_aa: CASSLGSVTDTQYF; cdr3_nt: TGTGCCAGCAGCTTGGGGTCGGTCACAGATACGCAGTATTTT
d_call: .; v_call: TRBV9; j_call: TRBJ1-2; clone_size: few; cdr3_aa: CASSVDGNAATNYGYTF; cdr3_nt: TGTGCCAGCAGCGTAGATGGCAACGCGGCAACTAACTATGGCTACACCTTC